What follows describes a single T cell receptor beta chain. The specificity of this receptor is unknown. No qualities accompany the bases; no much larger clone lies one base away. Separate from the approximately 670-subject first cohort, the validation cohort of 120 subjects was the group to which the donors belonged. This specimen comes from a study of cytomegalovirus exposure and HLA in healthy donors (dated by TCRdb to about 2017). General notes on the study: A later analysis indicated that the 110 or so validation repertoires were generated on the platform also employed for the 650 to 850 repertoires of the first cohort. The study combined high-throughput TCR immunosequencing, statistical association of individual TCRs with disease status, and machine learning to predict cytomegalovirus infection status. The aim of the study was to test whether cataloging public T cell receptors could identify signatures of past pathogen exposure. Besides the first cohort of 550 to 750 subjects, a separate validation cohort made up of around 120 different subjects was used.

Receptor amplification or capture employed the immunoSEQ multiplex PCR assay. Under the source paper's analysis protocol: To diagnose cytomegalovirus status from the catalog of TCR beta chain sequences, a statistical classification framework was built. In TCRdb, the immuneACCESS table is reduced to in-frame sequences with V and J assigned. These tables do not hold every clone; where another copy was compared, an unresolved V gene accounts for under half, and the others remain unexplained. D and trimming were read from the DNA, whereas the V and J calls and clone size are those reported in that table. For this sample the table gives some 330,000 clones, of which 80% to 90% were detected only once. In total, the top ten clones hold 0.84% of the sample. General findings and caveats noted by the study authors: Subsequent analysis determined that TCRs grouped into clusters in the first cohort also showed a tendency toward co-occurrence across the 90 to 150 validation repertoires, and approximately 94% of cluster scores exceeded 0. In both the original and validation cohorts, the classifier was reported to diagnose cytomegalovirus status with high specificity and sensitivity. The study listed 150 to 200 TCR beta chains as associated with cytomegalovirus. Three of the identified cytomegalovirus-associated TCR beta chains were confirmed in vitro to be specific for cytomegalovirus antigens. A later analysis lacked HLA typing for the validation cohort, so it scored co-occurrence in that cohort across all 110 or so repertoires. According to the authors, the approach could potentially be generalized to other disease states and immunological phenotypes. Most TCR sequences were seen in very few donors, while some public TCRs were found in many individuals.

This TCR was recovered from a woman aged 18 to 35 in good health and CMV-seronegative. Sequenced input: PBMCs.

Here is the DNA: TGTGCCAGCAGCGTAAAGCGGGGGCGCACAGATACGCAGTATTTT. Translation gives CASSVKRGRTDTQYF. The sequence is built from TRBV7-2 and TRBJ2-3, with 8 bases aligning to TRBD2. Sequences SGHTA (CDR1) and FQGNSA (CDR2) are obtained from the germline V gene. The CDR3 contains 15 residues, cysteine and phenylalanine counted. Here the CDR3 DNA is all that survives: 45 bases in frame from base 1. At the junction V is shortened by 5 bases and J by 1 base; bases outside the gene matches: 5.